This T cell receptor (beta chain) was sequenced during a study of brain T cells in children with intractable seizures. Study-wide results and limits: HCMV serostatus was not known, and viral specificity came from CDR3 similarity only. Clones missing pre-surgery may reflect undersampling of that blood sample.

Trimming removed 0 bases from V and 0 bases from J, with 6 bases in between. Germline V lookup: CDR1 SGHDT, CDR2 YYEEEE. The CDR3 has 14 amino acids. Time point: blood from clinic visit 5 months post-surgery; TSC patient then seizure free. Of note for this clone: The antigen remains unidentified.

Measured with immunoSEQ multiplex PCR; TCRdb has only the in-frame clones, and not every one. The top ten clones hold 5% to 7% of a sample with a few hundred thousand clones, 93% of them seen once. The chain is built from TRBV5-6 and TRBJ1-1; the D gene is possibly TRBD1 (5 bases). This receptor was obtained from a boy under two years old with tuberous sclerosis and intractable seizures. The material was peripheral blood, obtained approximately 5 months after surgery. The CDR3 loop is CASSLGGLNTEAFF. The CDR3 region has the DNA TGTGCCAGCAGCTTGGGGGGGTTGAACACTGAAGCTTTCTTT. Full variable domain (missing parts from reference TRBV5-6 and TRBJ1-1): DAGVTQSPTHLIKTRGQQVTLRCSPKSGHDTVSWYQQALGQGPQFIFQYYEEEERQRGNFPDRFSGHQFPNYSSELNVNALLLGDSALYLCASSLGGLNTEAFFGQGTRLTVV.